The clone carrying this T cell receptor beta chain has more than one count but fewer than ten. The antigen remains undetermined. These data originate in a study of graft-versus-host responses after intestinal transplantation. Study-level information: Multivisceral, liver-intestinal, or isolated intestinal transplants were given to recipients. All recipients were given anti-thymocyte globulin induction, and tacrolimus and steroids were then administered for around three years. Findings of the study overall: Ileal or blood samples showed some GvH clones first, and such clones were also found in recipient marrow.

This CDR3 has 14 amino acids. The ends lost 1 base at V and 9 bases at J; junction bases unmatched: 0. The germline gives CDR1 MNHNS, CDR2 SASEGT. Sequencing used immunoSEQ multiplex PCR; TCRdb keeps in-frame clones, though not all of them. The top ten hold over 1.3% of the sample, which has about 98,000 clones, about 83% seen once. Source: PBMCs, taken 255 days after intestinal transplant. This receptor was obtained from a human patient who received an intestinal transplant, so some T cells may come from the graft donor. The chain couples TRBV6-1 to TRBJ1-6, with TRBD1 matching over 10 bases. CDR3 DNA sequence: TGTGCCAGCAGTGAAGGACAGGGGGCTTCACCCCTCCACTTT. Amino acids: CASSEGQGASPLHF.